A selection of T cell receptor beta chains follows, all from one sample in a study of OX40 agonist ivuxolimab in advanced cancers. Method: immunoSEQ multiplex PCR; TCRdb's copy keeps in-frame clones and lacks some. The sample yields over 50,000 clones, 92% seen once. This specimen consisted of CD4+ or CD8+ T cells sorted from blood, obtained in a trial of the OX40 agonist ivuxolimab. Every receptor here comes from an adult with an advanced solid tumor such as melanoma, head and neck, liver or kidney cancer. Each CDR3 is given with its conserved first and last residue. The D gene is left open where the match is weak. Some rows have no size entry. The others give once, few or many, or a class for an expanded clone.

CDR3nt	CDR3aa	j_gene	abundance	v_gene	d_gene
TGTGCCAGCAGCCCCAGATCCTACAATGAGCAGTTCTTC	CASSPRSYNEQFF	TRBJ2-1	NA	TRBV5-4	NA
TGTGCCAGTAGTTTCCCTAGAGGGGCCGTGGAGAAGGAGACCCAGTACTTC	CASSFPRGAVEKETQYF	TRBJ2-5	NA	TRBV19	NA
TGTGCCAGCAGTTTATGGGCAGGCGGGAGGGAGGATACGCAGTATTTT	CASSLWAGGREDTQYF	TRBJ2-3	few	TRBV28	TRBD2
TGCGCCAGCACCGCAGATAACTATGGCTACACCTTC	CASTADNYGYTF	TRBJ1-2	NA	TRBV5-1	NA
TGTGCCAGCGTATTCCGGGACTACGACGAGCAGTACTTC	CASVFRDYDEQYF	TRBJ2-7	NA	TRBV28	TRBD2
TGTGCCAGCAGCTTACGAGGGTTTGAGGAGACCCAGTACTTC	CASSLRGFEETQYF	TRBJ2-5	NA	TRBV11-3	NA
TGTGCCAGCAGTTCGACTAGCGGGAGTTACAATGAGCAGTTCTTC	CASSSTSGSYNEQFF	TRBJ2-1	NA	TRBV28	TRBD2
TGTGCCAGCAGGACAAGAGTGGGACACTCATACGAGCAGTACTTC	CASRTRVGHSYEQYF	TRBJ2-7	NA	TRBV6-1	NA
TGTGCCAGCAGCGCCGGGGCGGCTAGCTCCTACGAGCAGTACTTC	CASSAGAASSYEQYF	TRBJ2-7	NA	TRBV5-6	NA
TGTGCCAGCAGCGCGTCGCGGGCGCAGGGAGATGGCTACACCTTC	CASSASRAQGDGYTF	TRBJ1-2	NA	TRBV9	NA
TGCAGCCATGGACAGTTGGGGGAAACCCCTAACAATGAGCAGTTCTTC	CSHGQLGETPNNEQFF	TRBJ2-1	NA	TRBV29-1	NA
TGTGCCAGCAGAGATTCCAAGACTAGCGGGAGGTTTTGCGAGCAGTACTTC	CASRDSKTSGRFCEQYF	TRBJ2-7	NA	TRBV11-3	TRBD2
TGCGCCAGCAGCCAGGGTTTGGGTACCAAAAACATTCAGTACTTC	CASSQGLGTKNIQYF	TRBJ2-4	NA	TRBV4-1	NA
TGTGCCAGCAGCCCGATCATGAACGGTTGGGCTACTAACTATGGCTACACCTTC	CASSPIMNGWATNYGYTF	TRBJ1-2	NA	TRBV4-2	NA
TGTGCCAGCAGCTTAGGCCCCGGGGAGCTGTTTTTT	CASSLGPGELFF	TRBJ2-2	NA	TRBV7-6	NA
TGTGCCAGCAGCTTAGAGTCGGGATTCGAGGGGTACAATGAGCAGTTCTTC	CASSLESGFEGYNEQFF	TRBJ2-1	NA	TRBV7-9	NA
TGTGCCACCCAAAGCCCAAACACCATATATTTT	CATQSPNTIYF	TRBJ1-3	NA	TRBV6-5	NA
TGCGCCAGCAGCTTAGGGGGCCTGTTGTATGAGCAGTTCTTC	CASSLGGLLYEQFF	TRBJ2-1	NA	TRBV5-1	TRBD1
TGTGCCAGCAGCCACCTCAAGGGGGACCCCCCATACGAGCAGTACTTC	CASSHLKGDPPYEQYF	TRBJ2-7	NA	TRBV4-2	NA
TGCGCCAGCAGCTTGGGGATTTGGGCAGGACTTCGGGGCACTGAAGCTTTCTTT	CASSLGIWAGLRGTEAFF	TRBJ1-1	NA	TRBV5-1	NA
TGCGCCAGCAGCCCAGTGGTACAGTCGGGGGCTGAAGCTTTCTTT	CASSPVVQSGAEAFF	TRBJ1-1	NA	TRBV4-3	NA
TGTGCCAGCAGTCCGACAGGGCTGAACACTGAAGCTTTCTTT	CASSPTGLNTEAFF	TRBJ1-1	NA	TRBV27	TRBD1
TGTGCCAGCAGCGAAACACTGACAGGGGAGAACACCGGGGAGCTGTTTTTT	CASSETLTGENTGELFF	TRBJ2-2	NA	TRBV4-2	TRBD1
TGTGCCAGCAGTGAGATGACAGGGGGCGGCACAGATACGCAGTATTTT	CASSEMTGGGTDTQYF	TRBJ2-3	NA	TRBV6-4	TRBD1
TGTGCCAGCAGCTACGAGACTAGCGGGAGGGGAAAAGCCTACGAGCAGTACTTC	CASSYETSGRGKAYEQYF	TRBJ2-7	NA	TRBV13	TRBD2
TGTGCCAGCCGCCAGAGAGATACGCAGTATTTT	CASRQRDTQYF	TRBJ2-3	NA	TRBV27	NA
TGTGCCAGCAGCTTACTAGGAGTGGAGACCCAGTACTTC	CASSLLGVETQYF	TRBJ2-5	NA	TRBV7-2	NA
TGCGCCAGCAGCCAGCAGGGGGAACACGGGGAGCTGTTTTTT	CASSQQGEHGELFF	TRBJ2-2	NA	TRBV4-1	TRBD1
TGCGCCAGCAGCTTGGGCACTCTCAGCACAGATACGCAGTATTTT	CASSLGTLSTDTQYF	TRBJ2-3	NA	TRBV5-1	NA
TGTGCCAGCAGCTTCTTTACTAGCGGCGCAGCCAAAAACATTCAGTACTTC	CASSFFTSGAAKNIQYF	TRBJ2-4	NA	TRBV5-4	TRBD2
TGTGCCAGCAGCACAGGGGGTCTTCCGGGTAATGAGCAGTTCTTC	CASSTGGLPGNEQFF	TRBJ2-1	once	TRBV7-2	TRBD1
TGCAGCGTTATTCTAGCGGAGAACGCGAACACCGGGGAGCTGTTTTTT	CSVILAENANTGELFF	TRBJ2-2	NA	TRBV29-1	TRBD2
TGTGCCAGCAGTCCCGGGACAGGGTACTACGAGCAGTACTTC	CASSPGTGYYEQYF	TRBJ2-7	NA	TRBV27	TRBD1